This T cell receptor beta chain was documented in a study of blood T cell repertoires in COVID-19. Background on the study: Acute-phase and convalescent COVID-19 samples originated in the United States, Italy and Spain. The cDNA or gDNA used as material had been derived from T cells, B-cell-depleted T cells, or PBMCs.

Assay used: immunoSEQ multiplex PCR; TCRdb lists only in-frame clones, some missing. The sample holds tens of thousands of clones; about 86% are singletons and the top ten take approximately 6.6%. The CDR3 extends over 16 amino acids. What was sequenced was peripheral blood. This TCR derives from a man aged 45-60 years with active COVID-19. The chain employs TRBV12-2 and TRBJ2-1; TRBD1, as called in the table, went unchecked against the DNA. TRBV12-2 is tagged as a pseudogene. The CDR3 loop reads CASRLVLDRSYNEQFF. The CDR3, as DNA: TGTGCAAGTCGCTTAGTTTTAGACAGGAGTTACAATGAGCAGTTCTTC.